The clone carrying this TCR beta chain was recorded only once. The data derive from a study of blood T cell repertoires in COVID-19. Looking at the study overall: PBMCs, B-cell-depleted T cells, or T cells provided the cDNA or gDNA that made up the material.

Authors' processing steps: Reference gene primer amplification in the assay estimated nucleated cell counts. TCRdb keeps only in-frame clones here, not all; method: immunoSEQ multiplex PCR. V, J and clone size reflect that table, while D and trimming were determined from the DNA. The sample contains 110,000 or so clones, roughly three quarters of which appear only once. CDR3 length: 14 amino acids. With 5 bases clipped from V and 9 bases from J, the junction kept 5 bases outside the gene matches. Germline values: CDR1 MNHEY, CDR2 SVGAGI. The specimen sequenced was peripheral blood. This TCR came from a human donor in a cohort sampled during active COVID-19. The rearrangement links TRBV6-5 to TRBJ1-6; 9 bases agree with TRBD1. The CDR3, as DNA: TGTGCCAGCAGTCGGGACAGGGTTCGTTCACCCCTCCACTTT. Amino acid sequence: CASSRDRVRSPLHF.